The entry that follows covers one T cell receptor beta chain sequence. The table came from immunoSEQ multiplex PCR; TCRdb's copy has only in-frame clones and leaves some out. The table lists about 50,000 clones, about 72% of them singletons. These data are taken from a study of blood T cell repertoires in COVID-19. As for the study in general: T cells, B-cell-depleted T cells, or PBMCs supplied cDNA or gDNA.

The V end was cut by 2 bases, the J end by 4 bases, with 12 bases between. Looked up from germline, CDR1 is SGHNT and CDR2 is YYREEE (reference sequence). CDR3 length: 14 residues. The chain links TRBV5-4 to TRBJ1-2; no definite D call. Sequenced sample: PBMCs or T cells enriched from blood (not recorded which). This TCR derives from a woman aged 45-65 years with acute COVID-19. This CDR3 reads CASSFSFSSYGYTF. CDR3 DNA: TGTGCCAGCAGCTTCTCCTTCTCCAGCTATGGCTACACCTTC.